This T cell receptor (beta chain) was identified in a study of blood T cells in healthy people across ages (dated by TCRdb to about 2015). Study-wide context: Template switching captured roughly one uniquely barcoded TCR beta cDNA molecule per two T cells in model experiments. Using deep sequencing normalized with unique cDNA molecular identifiers, the study measured how TCR beta repertoire diversity changes with age. The donors were split into four age groups: young (average around 15 years), middle-aged (around 40), aged (around 67) and long-lived (82). To avoid experimental bias, donors of different ages were randomly spread across the sequencing lanes. For two donors (one aged 18 to 30 and one aged 80 or older), the study analyzed two additional independent replicas of 1 million unique cDNA reads from the same blood draw.

What the research found in general, with its limitations: As age increased, observed TCR beta diversity per million T cells dropped in a roughly linear way, and a significant reduction was already evident by age 40. Because profiling used bulk unsorted PBMCs, naive and antigen-experienced compartments could not be compared conclusively. There was a strong correlation between observed TCR beta diversity and the percentage of naive T cells measured by flow cytometry. Estimates of total diversity based on one million sequenced T cells were considered lower bounds and underestimates. The CMV infection status of donors was not known, potentially confounding age-related changes in expanded clonotypes. Compared with the aged group, more naive CD4+ T cells, fewer expanded clones and increased TCR diversity were shown by the long-lived group, suggesting age selection.

The library came from 5' RACE. A second PCR of about 6 to 12 cycles was run with a J-beta primer mix and a sample-barcoded 5' primer. A unique molecular identifier was introduced onto each TCR beta cDNA molecule by a template-switch 5' adaptor carrying 12 random nucleotides. At least 2.5 million CDR3-containing paired-end reads were obtained from each sample. The Mint cDNA synthesis kit, primed by a TRBC-specific oligonucleotide, was used to synthesize first-strand cDNA from all RNA. Following uracil-DNA glycosylase treatment, all cDNA underwent a first 18-cycle PCR with the universal primers M1SS and BC2_uni_R. The original pipeline was this. Normalization of each sample was performed by random selection of 1 million high-quality reads, each carrying a distinct molecular identifier. Instead of being binned into consensus sequences, reads that shared molecular identifiers were thrown out. MiTCR, run with a Q25 quality threshold and the strictest error-elimination algorithm, handled CDR3 identification, clonotype clustering and error correction. A nonparametric unseen species model with Euler transformation was used to estimate lower-bound total TCR beta diversity. TCRdb trimmed the raw reads at Q25, called clones with MiXCR and kept productive beta chains. Records with the same CDR3 protein are collapsed into one entry carrying the most frequent genes and DNA. The V and J calls shown here were made by TCRdb, not taken from the authors' results. The sample table lists some 1,800,000 distinct CDR3 sequences, around 42% of them with a count of one. Roughly 24% of the sample is held by the ten biggest clonotypes.

Comments on this clonotype: What antigen it recognizes has not been identified. No base-level quality is on record; no much larger clone is a single base apart.

Donors were 39 systemically healthy Caucasian individuals from Russia aged roughly 6 to 95 years. Ten milliliters of peripheral blood were drawn from each donor into EDTA-treated Vacutainer tubes. PBMCs were isolated by Ficoll-Paque density-gradient centrifugation, with at least 6.5 million obtained per sample. Trizol reagent was used to extract total RNA from PBMCs, with at least 5.5 micrograms per sample. The percentages of naive CD45RAhigh/CD27high T cells were determined by flow cytometry on a PBMC aliquot from every donor. The germline V gene specifies LGHNA as CDR1 and YNFKEQ as CDR2. V gives up 0 bases and J gives up 6 bases, and the segment between their germline ends measures 14 bases. The cysteine opens and the phenylalanine closes a CDR3 of 15 amino acids. Only CDR3 DNA is held: 45 bases, read in frame from base 1.

The chain is assembled from TRBV4-2 and TRBJ1-2; D gene: possibly TRBD1, on 6 matching bases. This receptor was identified in a human donor in good health. What was sequenced was blood. This receptor carries the CDR3 CASSQEPGARNGYTF. The base sequence is TGTGCCAGCAGCCAAGAACCGGGGGCGCGTAATGGCTACACCTTC.